The TCR beta chain under discussion was sequenced for a study of cytomegalovirus exposure and HLA in healthy donors. The study, taken as a whole, reports: High sensitivity and specificity were reportedly achieved when the classifier diagnosed cytomegalovirus status. That first-cohort TCR clusters tended to co-occur in the 100 to 150 validation repertoires was found in a later analysis. The study listed about 150 cytomegalovirus-associated TCR beta chains.

The donors were in the roughly 130-subject validation cohort; that cohort was separate from the approximately 730-subject first cohort. Profiled with immunoSEQ multiplex PCR; TCRdb holds only in-frame clones, not every one. Of tens of thousands of clones detected, approximately 93% appear once; the ten largest clones hold over 2%. A note on this clone: Antigen unknown.

Trimming removed 5 bases at V and 3 bases at J, with 17 bases between. CDR1 and CDR2 (germline): SEHNR, FQNEAQ (reference sequence). This CDR3 is built from 16 residues. Sample: PBMCs. The chain is built from TRBV7-9 and TRBJ2-1; D might be TRBD2 (5 bases). The TCR sequence derives from a young woman in good health and CMV-seronegative. CDR3 sequence: CASSLNSWGDYNEQFF. As DNA, the CDR3 is TGTGCCAGCAGCCTTAACAGTTGGGGAGACTACAATGAGCAGTTCTTC. The variable domain in full, with the rest retrieved from reference TRBV7-9 and TRBJ2-1, is DTGVSQNPRHKITKRGQNVTFRCDPISEHNRLYWYRQTLGQGPEFLTYFQNEAQLEKSRLLSDRFSAERPKGSFSTLEIQRTEQGDSAMYLCASSLNSWGDYNEQFFGPGTRLTVL.